These T cell receptor beta chains were read from a single sample in a study of cytomegalovirus exposure and HLA in healthy donors. Assay used: immunoSEQ multiplex PCR; TCRdb lists only in-frame clones, some missing. The repertoire holds some 150,000 clones, with about 88% as singletons. Input material: PBMCs. The source of these receptors is a man between 18 and 35 years old in good health and CMV-seronegative. The CDR3 runs from the conserved cysteine through the conserved F or W. A D gene is named only where the DNA matches it firmly. The listing skips clone size in some rows; elsewhere it reads once, few, many or a size class.

NA,TRBV23-1,once,TRBJ2-2,TGCGCCAGCAGTCAATTTCGCTCAGGGGACACCGGGGAGCTGTTTTTT,CASSQFRSGDTGELFF
TRBD1,TRBV28,NA,TRBJ2-7,TGTGCCAGCAGTTTCCCACGGGACAGGGTCTACGAGCAGTACTTC,CASSFPRDRVYEQYF
TRBD1,TRBV7-8,NA,TRBJ1-5,TGTGCCAGCAGCTTAGCAGGGACAGTACTAAATCAGCCCCAGCATTTT,CASSLAGTVLNQPQHF
NA,TRBV6-5,NA,TRBJ2-3,TGTGCCAGCAGCCCCGAGAGAGATACGCAGTATTTT,CASSPERDTQYF
NA,TRBV14,NA,TRBJ1-5,TGTGCCAGCAGCCAAACTAATCAGCCCCAGCATTTT,CASSQTNQPQHF
TRBD1,TRBV27,NA,TRBJ1-5,TGTGCCAGCAGTCACAGGGGTCCTTATAGCAATCAGCCCCAGCATTTT,CASSHRGPYSNQPQHF
NA,TRBV5-1,NA,TRBJ1-4,TGCGCCAGCAGCCAAACGATAGAGCGGGAAAAACTGTTTTTT,CASSQTIEREKLFF
NA,TRBV11-2,NA,TRBJ1-1,TGTGCCAGCAGGATAACACAGGGCAGGTCCGAAGCTTTCTTT,CASRITQGRSEAFF
TRBD2,TRBV5-1,NA,TRBJ2-7,TGCGCCAGCAGCCCTCTGCCTCCACTAGCGGTGGCCTCCTACGAGCAGTACTTC,CASSPLPPLAVASYEQYF
NA,TRBV30,NA,TRBJ2-3,TGTGCCTGGAGCTGGGGGGGCGTCGGGAGAGATACGCAGTATTTT,CAWSWGGVGRDTQYF
TRBD1,TRBV19,NA,TRBJ1-1,TGTGCCAGTAGTCCCGGGACAGGGGTCACTGAAGCTTTCTTT,CASSPGTGVTEAFF
NA,TRBV2,NA,TRBJ1-2,TGTGCCAGCGGAGAATTCCCCGGGTATGGCTACACCTTC,CASGEFPGYGYTF
TRBD1,TRBV7-2,once,TRBJ1-1,TGTGCCAGCAGCCCCGGGACAGCTGAAGCTTTCTTT,CASSPGTAEAFF
TRBD2,TRBV5-1,NA,TRBJ2-1,TGCGCCAGCAGCCCGGGACTAGCGGGAGTCAATGAGCAGTTCTTC,CASSPGLAGVNEQFF
NA,TRBV11-3,NA,TRBJ2-1,TGTGCCAGCAGCTTAGATCCGAGAGGGCTACTTGAGCAGTTCTTC,CASSLDPRGLLEQFF
NA,TRBV9,NA,TRBJ1-3,TGTGCCAGCAGCGTAGGTCACAGGGCAGGAAACACCATATATTTT,CASSVGHRAGNTIYF
TRBD2,TRBV2,NA,TRBJ2-1,TGTGCCAGCAGCGAAGTGGGGACTAGCGCTTTCTTC,CASSEVGTSAFF
NA,TRBV15,NA,TRBJ2-1,TGTGCCACCAGCAGAGATAGTCCCCCCTCGAGCTCCTACAATGAGCAGTTCTTC,CATSRDSPPSSSYNEQFF
NA,TRBV5-1,NA,TRBJ2-5,TGCGCCAGCAGCGCGGGGACTGGCCCCCCGGAGACCCAGTACTTC,CASSAGTGPPETQYF
NA,TRBV5-6,NA,TRBJ2-3,TGTGCCAGCAGCTTCGGGGATACGCAGTATTTT,CASSFGDTQYF
NA,TRBV4-3,NA,TRBJ2-1,TGCGCCAGCAGCCAAGATCTTGTCGGGTCTAATGTCTATGAGCAGTTCTTC,CASSQDLVGSNVYEQFF
NA,TRBV5-6,NA,TRBJ1-1,TGTGCCAGCAGCTTGGTTGTCCGAGACAGCACTGAAGCTTTCTTT,CASSLVVRDSTEAFF
NA,TRBV29-1,NA,TRBJ2-7,TGCAGCGTTGGGCGCCAGGGCAACTCCTACGAGCAGTACTTC,CSVGRQGNSYEQYF
NA,TRBV6-5,NA,TRBJ1-1,TGTGCCAGCACAGACAGCATGAACACTGAAGCTTTCTTT,CASTDSMNTEAFF
NA,TRBV9,NA,TRBJ2-7,TGTGCCAGCAGCGTCCGCGATCTACACGAGCAGTACTTC,CASSVRDLHEQYF
TRBD2,TRBV7-6,NA,TRBJ2-1,TGTGCCAGCAGGTCCCTAGCGGGGGAGCAGTTCTTC,CASRSLAGEQFF
NA,TRBV6-1,NA,TRBJ1-1,TGTGCCAGCAGGGAGACGATCCTAGCTTTCTTT,CASRETILAFF
NA,TRBV9,NA,TRBJ2-5,TGTGCCAGCAGCGTAGATCCGGGAGCGGAGACCCAGTACTTC,CASSVDPGAETQYF
TRBD2,TRBV6-6,NA,TRBJ2-7,TGTGCCAGCAGACCAGTAGCGGGACCCTTCTACGAGCAGTACTTC,CASRPVAGPFYEQYF
TRBD2,TRBV2,NA,TRBJ2-2,TGTGCCAGCAGTTTACTAGCGTACACCGGGGAGCTGTTTTTT,CASSLLAYTGELFF
TRBD2,TRBV28,NA,TRBJ2-7,TGTGCCAGCAGTATCTTCGGCCTAGCGGGAAAGTCATACGAGCAGTACTTC,CASSIFGLAGKSYEQYF
TRBD2,TRBV2,few,TRBJ2-5,TGTGCCAGCAGTGAGCGGGAGCGAGAGACCCAGTACTTC,CASSERERETQYF
NA,TRBV14,NA,TRBJ1-1,TGTGCCAGCAGCTCCGTTTATGAAGCTTTCTTT,CASSSVYEAFF
NA,TRBV4-1,NA,TRBJ1-5,TGCGCCAGCAGCCAAGTTATTACAGGGCGGGAGTTCAATCAGCCCCAGCATTTT,CASSQVITGREFNQPQHF
TRBD1,TRBV5-1,NA,TRBJ1-5,TGCGCCAGCAGCGACGGACAGGGAAGTCAGCCCCAGCATTTT,CASSDGQGSQPQHF
TRBD1,TRBV5-1,NA,TRBJ1-4,TGCGCCAGCAGCTGGGCTAGGACAGGGAGTGAAAAACTGTTTTTT,CASSWARTGSEKLFF
NA,TRBV10-1,NA,TRBJ1-4,TGCGCCAGCAGTGAATCAGGGGCGGATGAAAAACTGTTTTTT,CASSESGADEKLFF
TRBD2,TRBV6-1,NA,TRBJ2-1,TGTGCCAGCAGTGGACCATGGGCACTAGCGAGCTCCTACAATGAGCAGTTCTTC,CASSGPWALASSYNEQFF
TRBD1,TRBV7-2,NA,TRBJ1-1,TGTGCCAGCAGCTTAGTCGGGACAGGGTTATCTGGGACTGAAGCTTTCTTT,CASSLVGTGLSGTEAFF
TRBD2,TRBV5-4,NA,TRBJ2-5,TGTGCCAGCAGCTGGGGACTAGCGGGGAACCAAGAGACCCAGTACTTC,CASSWGLAGNQETQYF
TRBD2,TRBV4-3,NA,TRBJ2-1,TGCGCCAGCAGCGGCAGCGGGAGGGCCTACAATGAGCAGTTCTTC,CASSGSGRAYNEQFF
NA,TRBV28,NA,TRBJ1-4,TGTGCCAGCAGAAGGGGCCCCAATGAAAAACTGTTTTTT,CASRRGPNEKLFF
NA,TRBV5-4,NA,TRBJ2-3,TGTGCCAGCAGCTTGGGGATACAGGCAAACACAGATACGCAGTATTTT,CASSLGIQANTDTQYF
TRBD1,TRBV5-1,once,TRBJ1-2,TGCGCCAGCAGCAGGGGGCAGGTGGACTATGGCTACACCTTC,CASSRGQVDYGYTF
NA,TRBV6-1,NA,TRBJ1-1,TGTGCCAGCAGTGAAGTACAGCTTATGAAGAACACTGAAGCTTTCTTT,CASSEVQLMKNTEAFF
TRBD2,TRBV2,NA,TRBJ2-1,TGTGCCAGCAGTCGTAGCGGGGGCGGCTACAATGAGCAGTTCTTC,CASSRSGGGYNEQFF
TRBD2,TRBV5-4,NA,TRBJ2-1,TGTGCCAGCAGCCTCGGGGGACTAGCGAATATCTACAATGAGCAGTTCTTC,CASSLGGLANIYNEQFF
NA,TRBV6-5,NA,TRBJ1-2,TGTGCCAGCAGTTACCGGACAGCAGGAGGCTACACCTTC,CASSYRTAGGYTF
NA,TRBV7-2,NA,TRBJ1-2,TGTGCCAGCAGCTTAGGTCTACAGAACTATGGCTACACCTTC,CASSLGLQNYGYTF
NA,TRBV9,NA,TRBJ2-1,TGTGCCAGCAGCGTAGTTCGGGATTCTGAGCAGTTCTTC,CASSVVRDSEQFF
TRBD2,TRBV5-1,NA,TRBJ2-7,TGCGCCAGCAGTCTAGCGGGAGGGCAATCGTACGAGCAGTACTTC,CASSLAGGQSYEQYF
NA,TRBV6-5,NA,TRBJ2-7,TGTGCCAGCAGTTCCGCGGGATTTGGGTACGAGCAGTACTTC,CASSSAGFGYEQYF
TRBD1,TRBV2,few,TRBJ1-2,TGTGCCAGCCCGACAGGGGGCAGGGGCTACACCTTC,CASPTGGRGYTF